Sequencing of this T cell receptor beta chain was carried out in a study of CD8 T cells in ankylosing spondylitis. Study-wide results and limits: Clones linked to the disease showed a CD8+ phenotype. They occurred at relatively low frequencies in peripheral blood. Among TCR beta sequences, a motif of eight highly homologous variants appeared characteristic of ankylosing spondylitis blood. Matched ankylosing spondylitis synovial fluid reportedly showed significant enrichment of disease-linked clones.

A quantitative 5'-RACE method, one with molecular barcodes, was used to make TCR beta libraries. MiXCR was run by TCRdb on the 5' RACE reads, yielding one entry per CDR3 protein. The table shows more than 200,000 distinct CDR3 sequences, with roughly a quarter occurring only once. Ten or more counts support this clonotype. Its specificity is unknown. The source of this sequence is a male donor with ankylosing spondylitis or in good health (not recorded which). The sequenced sample was blood, either unsorted or a sorted T cell fraction (not recorded which).

The CDR3 region is CASSFPTGGGYEQYF. The CDR3 nucleotides read TGTGCCAGCAGTTTCCCGACAGGGGGTGGGTACGAGCAGTACTTC. The gene calls are TRBV28 and TRBJ2-7, with 9 bases identical to TRBD1. V lost 3 bases and J lost 4; bases outside the gene matches: 7. The CDR3 extends over 15 amino acids. CDR1 is MDHEN, CDR2 SYDVKM, per germline.